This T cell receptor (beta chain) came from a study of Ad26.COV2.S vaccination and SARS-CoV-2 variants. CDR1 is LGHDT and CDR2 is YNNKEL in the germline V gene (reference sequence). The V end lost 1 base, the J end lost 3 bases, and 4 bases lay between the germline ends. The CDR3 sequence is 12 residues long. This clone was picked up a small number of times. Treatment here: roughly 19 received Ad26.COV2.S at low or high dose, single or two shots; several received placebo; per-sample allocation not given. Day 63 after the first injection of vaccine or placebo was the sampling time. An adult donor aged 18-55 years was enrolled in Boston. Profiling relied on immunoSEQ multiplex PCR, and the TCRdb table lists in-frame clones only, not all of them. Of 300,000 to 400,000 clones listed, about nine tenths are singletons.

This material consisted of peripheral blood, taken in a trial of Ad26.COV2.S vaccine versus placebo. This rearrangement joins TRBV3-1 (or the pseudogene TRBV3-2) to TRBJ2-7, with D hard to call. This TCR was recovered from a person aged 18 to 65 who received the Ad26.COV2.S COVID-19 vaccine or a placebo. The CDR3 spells CASSQANYEQYF. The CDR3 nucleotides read TGTGCCAGCAGCCAAGCTAACTACGAGCAGTACTTC.